The sample holds one count of the clone carrying this TCR beta chain. Its antigen is as yet unknown. This entry comes from a study of graft-versus-host responses after intestinal transplantation. Study at large: Anti-thymocyte globulin served as induction for all recipients, who then took tacrolimus and steroids for about three years.

Here immunoSEQ multiplex PCR was the method, and the copy in TCRdb shows in-frame clones only, minus some. The data show over 15,000 clones, almost 85% seen once. CDR1 is LNHDA and CDR2 is SQIVND in the germline V gene (reference sequence). The CDR3 extends over 12 amino acids. Trimming shortened V by 3 bases and J by 3 bases, and 5 bases separated the two germline ends. Points from the study as a whole: Marrow from the recipient contained GvH clones, some of which had appeared first in ileum or blood.

The clonotype was recovered from a human patient who received an intestinal transplant, so some T cells may come from the graft donor. This specimen consisted of PBMCs, obtained 14 days after transplant. The rearrangement joins TRBV19 to TRBJ1-2; D is unresolved. As DNA, the CDR3 is TGTGCCAGTAGTATTGGGGACTATGGCTACACCTTC. Its translation is CASSIGDYGYTF. Based on the CDR3 plus reference TRBV19 and TRBJ1-2, the full variable domain is DGGITQSPKYLFRKEGQNVTLSCEQNLNHDAMYWYRQDPGQGLRLIYYSQIVNDFQKGDIAEGYSVSREKKESFPLTVTSAQKNPTAFYLCASSIGDYGYTFGSGTRLTVV.